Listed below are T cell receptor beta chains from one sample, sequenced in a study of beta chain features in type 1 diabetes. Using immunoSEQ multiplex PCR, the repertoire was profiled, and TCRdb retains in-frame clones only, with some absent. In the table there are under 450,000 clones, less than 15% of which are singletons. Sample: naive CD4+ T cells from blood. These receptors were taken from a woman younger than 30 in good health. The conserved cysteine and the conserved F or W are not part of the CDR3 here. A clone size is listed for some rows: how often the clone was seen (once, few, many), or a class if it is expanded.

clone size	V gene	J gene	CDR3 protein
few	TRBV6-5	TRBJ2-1	ASSYGLAGSHEQF
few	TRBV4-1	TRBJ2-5	ASSQEERTQY
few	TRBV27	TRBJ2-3	ASSDSYGRGTDTQY
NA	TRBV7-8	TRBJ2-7	ASSPLTGLAIYEQY
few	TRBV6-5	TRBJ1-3	ASSLTGDGNTIY
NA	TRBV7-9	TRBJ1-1	ASSSNRQINTEAF
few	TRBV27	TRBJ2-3	ASKRGRGADTQY
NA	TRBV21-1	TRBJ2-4	ASSKPRRTGWKAKNIQY
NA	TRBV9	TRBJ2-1	ASSVGDRAYNEQF
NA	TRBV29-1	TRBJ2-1	SANRGNYNEQF
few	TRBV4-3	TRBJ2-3	ASSRTERDTQY
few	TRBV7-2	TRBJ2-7	ASSFPGVSYEQY
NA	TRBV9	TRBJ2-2	ASSVDSGRATGELF
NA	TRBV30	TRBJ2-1	AWSVGTVINEQF
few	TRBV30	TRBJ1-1	AWKVTDVGTEAF
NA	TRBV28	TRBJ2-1	ASSPMTSGMYNEQF
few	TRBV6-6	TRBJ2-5	ASGRGETQY
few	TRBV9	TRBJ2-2	ASSLTGQGGGGELF
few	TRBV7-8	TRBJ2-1	ASSPRGRANEQF
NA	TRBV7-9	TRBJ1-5	ASSLDPGQGKQPQH
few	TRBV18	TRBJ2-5	ASSPGLGETQY
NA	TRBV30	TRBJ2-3	AWSVLGGVTDTQY
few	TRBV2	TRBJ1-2	ASSVEVGLVGYGYT
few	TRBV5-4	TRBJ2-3	ASSRDSPDTQY
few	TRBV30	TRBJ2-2	AWSSTNTGELF
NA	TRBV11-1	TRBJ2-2	ASSLLGTGELF
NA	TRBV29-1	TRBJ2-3	SVVVPMQATDTQY
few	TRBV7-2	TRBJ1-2	ASSSRVDGYT
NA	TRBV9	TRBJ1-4	ASNRRGATNEKLF
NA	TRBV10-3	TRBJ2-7	AISDLAGAKDEQY
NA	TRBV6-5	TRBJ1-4	ASSYLPFANEKLF
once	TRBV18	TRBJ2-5	ASSEETQY
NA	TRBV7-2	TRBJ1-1	ASSLSLRTEAF
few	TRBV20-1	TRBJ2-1	SALNNEQF
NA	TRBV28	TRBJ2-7	AAGREPRSYEQY
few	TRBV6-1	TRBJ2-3	ASSGRGRWTDTQY
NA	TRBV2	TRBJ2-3	ASTLGGVTQY
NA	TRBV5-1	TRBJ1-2	ASRSGIQMADGYT
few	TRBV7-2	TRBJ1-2	ASSPGAVYGYT
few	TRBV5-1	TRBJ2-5	ASSPNLWTGEETQY
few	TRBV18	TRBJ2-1	ASQTTGGSYNEQF
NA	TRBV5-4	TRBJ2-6	ASSRRYSGANVLT
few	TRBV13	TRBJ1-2	ASSLIGRGGRYGYT
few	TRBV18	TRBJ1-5	ASSQGVSNQPQH
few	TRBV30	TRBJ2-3	AWPGQGKDTQY
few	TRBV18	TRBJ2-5	ASSPLTRLAAQETQY
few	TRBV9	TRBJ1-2	ASSVVQQGYGYT
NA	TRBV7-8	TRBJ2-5	ASSLEGRFQETQY
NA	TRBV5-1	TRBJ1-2	ASSLDTEHGYT
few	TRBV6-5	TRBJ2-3	ASSPRGGNTDTQY
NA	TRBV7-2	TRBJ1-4	ASSSTNPGATNEKLF